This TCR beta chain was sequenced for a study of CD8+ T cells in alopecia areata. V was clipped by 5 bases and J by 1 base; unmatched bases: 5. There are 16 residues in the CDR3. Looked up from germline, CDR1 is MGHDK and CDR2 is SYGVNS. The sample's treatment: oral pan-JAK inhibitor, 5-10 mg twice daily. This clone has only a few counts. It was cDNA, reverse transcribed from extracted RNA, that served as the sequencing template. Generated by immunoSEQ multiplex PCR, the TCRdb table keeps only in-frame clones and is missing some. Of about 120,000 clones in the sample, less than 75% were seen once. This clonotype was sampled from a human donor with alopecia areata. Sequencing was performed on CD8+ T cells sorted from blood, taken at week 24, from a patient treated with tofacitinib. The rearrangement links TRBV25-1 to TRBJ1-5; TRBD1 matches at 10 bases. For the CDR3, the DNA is TGTGCCAGCAGTCCGACGGGACAGGGGAGCAATCAGCCCCAGCATTTT. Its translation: CASSPTGQGSNQPQHF.